This T cell receptor (beta chain) appears in the sequencing data of a study of shared clonotypes between healthy human individuals. Execution of the assay was at deep level. Produced via immunoSEQ multiplex PCR; TCRdb's table is partial and in-frame only. The sample shows 450,000 to 500,000 clones, about 80% of them seen only once. All the donors were Caucasian adults who lived in Nashville, Tennessee. Study results and caveats: The expectation was that sequencing depth would affect clonotype sharing among donors.

Remarks on this clone: Its specificity is not known.

V lost 3 bases and J 4 bases, leaving 12 bases between the germline ends. Germline CDR1 is KGHSH and CDR2 is LQKENI. The CDR3 length is 15 residues. Source material: PBMCs. The clonotype was recovered from a woman aged 40-49 years in good health. Some clones in this sample may be carry-over from other donors' samples. The chain is built from TRBV18 and TRBJ2-2; perhaps D is TRBD1 or TRBD2 (5 bases each). The CDR3 sequence is CASSPRDDATGELFF. The CDR3, as DNA: TGTGCCAGCTCACCCCGGGACGACGCCACCGGGGAGCTGTTTTTT.